One T cell receptor (beta chain) is described in this entry. The antigen remains undetermined. TCRdb passed the PCR reads through MiXCR, listing each CDR3 protein once. The data contain 25,000 to 30,000 distinct CDR3 sequences, roughly 51% of them singletons. The data were taken from a study of vaccination and CD4 T cells after COVID-19. Regarding time point: late sampling 161 to 241 days after vaccination in a few convalescent patients. In germline, CDR1 is SGHTA, CDR2 FQGTGA. CDR3 length equals 17 residues. Trimming removed 5 bases from V and 4 bases from J; junction bases left unmatched: 11. Overall study results and limits: Early post-infection timepoints were missing, and relatively few convalescent patients were studied.

Specimen: CD4+ T cells from blood, collected about 7 months after SARS-CoV-2 vaccination. The chain employs TRBV7-3 and TRBJ2-2; 9 nucleotides align to TRBD1. The TCR sequence derives from a human donor who had recovered from COVID-19. CDR3 DNA: TGTGCCAGCAGCCCCCGAAACAGGGGGCGCAGCACCGGGGAGCTGTTTTTT. It encodes CASSPRNRGRSTGELFF.